This record concerns one T cell receptor (beta chain) sequence. A much larger clone lies one base from this, so it may be a read error. This sample was included in a study of molecular identifiers for immune sequencing clone quantification. TCRdb fed the PCR reads into MiXCR, producing one record per CDR3 protein. This table holds about 97,000 distinct CDR3 sequences, less than 25% found once. Germline V gene sequence: CDR1 SGHNT, CDR2 YENEEA. The CDR3 is 19 residues long. Libraries from naive CD8 cells were generated from 20,000 to 1,000,000 sorted cells (with 10%, 30% or 50% RNA). This receptor was identified in a human donor in good health. Some libraries in this study had Jurkat cell RNA spiked in. What was sequenced was naive CD8+ T cells from blood, with Jurkat cell RNA spiked in. Regarding subset: FACS-sorted CD8+CD4-CCR7+CD45RA+ naive T cells. The rearrangement uses TRBV11-3 and TRBJ2-3, with TRBD2 matching 13 bases. CDR3 sequence: CASSPHLGLAGEVTDTRYF. The CDR3 DNA follows: TGTGCCAGCAGCCCCCACCTCGGACTAGCGGGAGAGGTAACAGATACGCGGTATTTT.